Listed below are T cell receptor beta chains from one sample, sequenced in a study of shared T cell receptors in the human thymus. Here immunoSEQ multiplex PCR was the method, and the copy in TCRdb shows in-frame clones only, minus some. The table has about 380,000 clones, roughly 94% seen once; the top ten hold about 0.02%. Sequenced input: thymocytes. These receptors all stem from a human donor. Both conserved end residues are part of each CDR3. A D gene is named only where the DNA matches it firmly.

v_call,j_call,d_call,cdr3_aa
TRBV20-1,TRBJ2-3,.,CSATGPDTQYF
TRBV7-6,TRBJ1-4,.,CASSLRDGKAPATNEKLFF
TRBV5-1,TRBJ2-4,.,CASSWDREGLAGPIQYF
TRBV7-2,TRBJ2-1,.,CASSLLLNEQFF
TRBV20-1,TRBJ1-2,TRBD1,CRQGPGYTF
TRBV27,TRBJ1-2,TRBD1,CASSFCPGQGANYGYTF
TRBV15,TRBJ2-7,.,CATSRDRGSLQQYF
TRBV28,TRBJ1-5,TRBD1,CASRNPDRVGNQPQHF
TRBV28,TRBJ2-5,.,CASRLTPDANQETQYF
TRBV7-2,TRBJ1-1,.,CAGRFSSVTEAFF
TRBV2,TRBJ2-7,.,CASSGRTVLGQYF
TRBV7-8,TRBJ2-5,.,CASSLGFRHQETQYF
TRBV10-2,TRBJ1-5,.,CASSESSTGDWSNQPQHF
TRBV5-1,TRBJ2-5,.,CASSSRDQETQYF
TRBV20-1,TRBJ1-1,.,CSARGDTEAFF
TRBV15,TRBJ1-2,.,CATSSRLSTDGYTF
TRBV7-2,TRBJ1-2,TRBD1,CASSSGQGALANYGYTF
TRBV30,TRBJ2-7,.,CAWSPRGEQYF
TRBV27,TRBJ2-7,.,CASRTWGDWEQYF